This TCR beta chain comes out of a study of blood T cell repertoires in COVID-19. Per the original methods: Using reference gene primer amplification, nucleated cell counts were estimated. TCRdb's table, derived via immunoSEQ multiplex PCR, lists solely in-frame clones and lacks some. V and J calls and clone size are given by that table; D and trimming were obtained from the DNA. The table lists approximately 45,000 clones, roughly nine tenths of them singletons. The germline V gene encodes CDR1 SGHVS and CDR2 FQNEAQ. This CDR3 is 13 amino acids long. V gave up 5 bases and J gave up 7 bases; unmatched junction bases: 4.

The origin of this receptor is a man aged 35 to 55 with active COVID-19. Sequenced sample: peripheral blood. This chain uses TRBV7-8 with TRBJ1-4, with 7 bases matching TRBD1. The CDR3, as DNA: TGTGCCAGCAGCGGTGGGACAGTTGAAAAACTGTTTTTT. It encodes CASSGGTVEKLFF.